Reported below is one TCR beta chain. Its antigen remains unidentified. The PCR used 60 Vbeta and 13 Jbeta primers. Measured with immunoSEQ multiplex PCR; TCRdb has only the in-frame clones, and not every one. This table has 80,000 or so clones, about 60% appearing once. The sample comes from a study of cytomegalovirus exposure and HLA in healthy donors. Findings and caveats of the study: Follow-up analysis found HLA locus-dependent TCR association rates, highest for DRB1 and lowest for HLA-C. It was approximately 160 TCR beta chains that were listed as cytomegalovirus-associated. Among the sequence variants, a highly shared cluster was likely an artifact of sequencing.

At collection, donors were nominally healthy, but unrecorded immune exposures were probable. The V and J ends lost 4 bases and 4 bases, in that order; junction bases with no gene match: 11. CDR3 length equals 17 residues. CDR1 is SGHDT and CDR2 is YYEEEE in the germline V gene. The origin of this receptor is a man aged 25-45 years in good health and CMV-seropositive. Sequenced material: PBMCs. This chain uses TRBV5-6 with TRBJ1-1, with 12 positions matching TRBD1. CDR3 region: CASSPGTGGYLSTEAFF. The CDR3 DNA is TGTGCCAGCAGCCCCGGGACAGGGGGCTACTTGAGCACTGAAGCTTTCTTT.